The T cell receptor beta chain under discussion was sequenced for a study of cytomegalovirus exposure and HLA in healthy donors. Study-wide results and limits: For presence/absence analyses, sequencing depth was assumed to be roughly uniform across donors.

Primers: 60 Vbeta forward and 13 Jbeta reverse. Using immunoSEQ multiplex PCR, the repertoire was profiled, and TCRdb retains in-frame clones only, with some absent. The table lists about 75,000 clones, 65% to 90% of them singletons, with approximately 17% in the top ten. Germline-derived CDR1 and CDR2 are MDHEN and SYDVKM. This CDR3 has 14 amino acids. V shed 3 bases, J shed 4 bases, and the junction held 6 bases outside the gene matches. As concerns this clone: The antigen is not known.

The chain is built from TRBV28 and TRBJ2-7; 7 nucleotides agree with TRBD2. Sample: PBMCs. This sequence originates from a man aged 65 to 85 in good health and CMV-seropositive. Here the CDR3 DNA reads TGTGCCAGCAGTTTGGGAGGGAGCCGGTACGAGCAGTACTTC. This gives the protein CASSLGGSRYEQYF.